Listed below are T cell receptor beta chains from one sample, sequenced in a study of post-analysis software for immune sequencing data. TCRdb reprocessed the PCR reads via MiXCR and lists one record per CDR3 protein. The data contain about 540,000 distinct CDR3 sequences, around a third of them singletons. Specimen: blood. Receptors were obtained from a girl aged 2-17 years with multiple sclerosis. Both conserved end residues are part of each CDR3. D genes are given only for firm matches. The listing skips clone size in some rows; elsewhere it reads once, few, many or a size class.

CDR3,DNA,J,V,size,D
CSANEAGIVETQYF,TGCAGTGCCAACGAAGCGGGGATAGTAGAGACCCAGTACTTC,TRBJ2-5,TRBV20-1,few,TRBD2
CASSLESGGSNEKLFF,TGCGCCAGCAGCTTGGAAAGTGGTGGTTCTAATGAAAAACTGTTTTTT,TRBJ1-4,TRBV5-1,once,.
CSARRGQTNSYEQYF,TGCAGTGCTAGACGCGGACAGACCAACTCCTACGAGCAGTACTTC,TRBJ2-7,TRBV20-1,many,.
CSARYRGRHEQFF,TGCAGTGCTAGATACAGGGGTAGGCATGAGCAGTTCTTC,TRBJ2-1,TRBV20-1,many,TRBD1
CASSLAWGGAGNEQYF,TGTGCCAGCAGTTTAGCATGGGGGGGCGCGGGCAATGAGCAGTACTTC,TRBJ2-5,TRBV12-3/TRBV12-4,.,.
CASVVTAGTQYNEQFF,TGTGCCAGCGTGGTTACAGCCGGGACGCAATACAATGAGCAGTTCTTC,TRBJ2-1,TRBV7-9,.,.
CSARNHRPSSYNEQFF,TGCAGTGCTAGAAATCATAGGCCCAGCTCCTACAATGAGCAGTTCTTC,TRBJ2-1,TRBV20-1,.,.
CASSHREAYSNEQFF,TGTGCCAGCAGTCACAGGGAAGCATATAGTAATGAGCAGTTCTTC,TRBJ2-1,TRBV12-3/TRBV12-4,.,.
CASSDRPGQGKNIQYF,TGTGCCAGCAGTGACCGACCGGGACAGGGTAAAAACATTCAGTACTTC,TRBJ2-4,TRBV6-4,few,TRBD1
CASSLVRGSNEQFF,TGTGCCAGCAGCTTAGTTCGGGGTTCCAATGAGCAGTTCTTC,TRBJ2-1,TRBV11-1,.,.
CASSLPTGSGKNIRYF,TGTGCCAGCAGTCTTCCAACAGGGTCGGGGAAAAACATTCGGTACTTC,TRBJ2-5,TRBV28,.,.
CASSLGFNSPLHF,TGTGCCAGCAGCTTGGGCTTTAATTCACCCCTCCACTTT,TRBJ1-6,TRBV11-3,.,.
CASSLEQTEQYF,TGCGCCAGCAGCTTAGAACAGACCGAGCAGTACTTC,TRBJ2-7,TRBV5-1,few,.
CASSRLRATEAFF,TGTGCCAGCAGTAGGCTACGGGCCACTGAAGCTTTCTTT,TRBJ1-1,TRBV6-5,.,.
CASSQRQGQNIQYF,TGCGCCAGCAGCCAAAGACAGGGACAGAACATTCAGTACTTC,TRBJ2-4,TRBV4-1,.,TRBD1
CSAYPGDYSNQPQHF,TGCAGTGCTTACCCGGGGGATTATAGCAATCAGCCCCAGCATTTT,TRBJ1-5,TRBV20-1,.,.